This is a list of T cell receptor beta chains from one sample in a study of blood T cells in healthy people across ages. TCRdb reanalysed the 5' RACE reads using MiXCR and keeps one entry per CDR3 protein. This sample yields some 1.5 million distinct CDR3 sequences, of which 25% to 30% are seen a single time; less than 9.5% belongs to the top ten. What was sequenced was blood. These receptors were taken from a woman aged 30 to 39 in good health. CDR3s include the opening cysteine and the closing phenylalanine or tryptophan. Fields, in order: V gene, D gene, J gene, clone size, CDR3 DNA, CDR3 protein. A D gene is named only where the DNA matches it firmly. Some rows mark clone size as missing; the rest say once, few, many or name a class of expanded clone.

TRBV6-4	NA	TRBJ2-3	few	TGTGCCAACGGGACCGTGAGCACAGATACGCAGTATTTT	CANGTVSTDTQYF
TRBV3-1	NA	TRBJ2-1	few	TGTGCCAGCAGCCATGCCGGGCCAAACAATGAGCAGTTCTTC	CASSHAGPNNEQFF
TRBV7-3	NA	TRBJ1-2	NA	TGTGCCAGCAGCCCATCTGTAGGTGCTAACTATGGCTACACCTTC	CASSPSVGANYGYTF
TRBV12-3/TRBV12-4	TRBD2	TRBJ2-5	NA	TGTGCCAGCAGTCTCAGCGGGGGTTCCTGGGAGACCCAGTACTTC	CASSLSGGSWETQYF
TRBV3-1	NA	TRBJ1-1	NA	TGTGCCAGCAGCCAAGTCCATGTCGGGTTAGGCACTGAAGCTTTCTTT	CASSQVHVGLGTEAFF
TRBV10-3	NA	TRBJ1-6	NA	TGTGCCATCAGTGAGTCTGGCAAGGATTCACCCCTCCACTTT	CAISESGKDSPLHF
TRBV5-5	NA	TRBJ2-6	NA	TGTGCCAGCAGCTTGGGGGCAGGGGACCCCTCTGGGGCCAACGTCCTGACTTTC	CASSLGAGDPSGANVLTF
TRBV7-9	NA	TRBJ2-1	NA	TGTGCCAGCAGCCCTGCCCGGACGGGTCTCATTGTTGATGAGCAGTTCTTC	CASSPARTGLIVDEQFF
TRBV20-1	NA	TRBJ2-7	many	TGCAGTGCTAGAGGGAGAAGGGGGAACTCCTACGAGCAGTACTTC	CSARGRRGNSYEQYF
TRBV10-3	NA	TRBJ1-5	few	TGTGCCATCAGCAATAGTACTAGCAATCAGCCCCAGCATTTT	CAISNSTSNQPQHF
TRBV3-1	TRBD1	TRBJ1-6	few	TGTGCCAGCAGCCAAGGGGGACAGGGGAAGCGCCTGTCACGGAATTCACCCCTCCACTTT	CASSQGGQGKRLSRNSPLHF
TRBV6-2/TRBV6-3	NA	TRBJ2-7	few	TGTGCCAGCAGTGAATCCAGGGCCAACTACGAGCAGTACTTC	CASSESRANYEQYF
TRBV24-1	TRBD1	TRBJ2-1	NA	TGTGCCACCAGTGAGGCTCCGGGACAGGGGAGCGATGAGCAGTTCTTC	CATSEAPGQGSDEQFF
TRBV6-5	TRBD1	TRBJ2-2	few	TGTGCCAGCAGTTACTCTCGGACAGGTGGAGGCGGGGAGCTGTTTTTT	CASSYSRTGGGGELFF
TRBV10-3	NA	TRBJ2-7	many	TGTGCCATCAGTGAGTCTACGGACTACGAGCAGTACTTC	CAISESTDYEQYF
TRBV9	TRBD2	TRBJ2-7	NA	TGTGCCAGCAGCGAACCACTAGCGGGGGGGCTGAGCGAGCAGTACTTC	CASSEPLAGGLSEQYF
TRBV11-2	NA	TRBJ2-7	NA	TGTGCCAGCAGCTTACTTCCCCTCTTGAAGGAGCAGTACTTC	CASSLLPLLKEQYF
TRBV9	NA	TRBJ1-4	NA	TGTACCAGCAGCGCACAGGGTGGGCCTAATGAAAAACTGTTTTTT	CTSSAQGGPNEKLFF
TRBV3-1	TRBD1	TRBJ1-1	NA	TGTGCCAGCAACAATGGACAGGGAAACACTGAAGCTTTCTTT	CASNNGQGNTEAFF
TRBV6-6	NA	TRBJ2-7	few	TGTGCCAGCAGTTCCACAAGCCTTGACAGGTCCTACGAGCAGTACTTC	CASSSTSLDRSYEQYF
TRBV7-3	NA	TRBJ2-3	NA	TGTGCCAGCAGCTTCCAGGGCGGCGATATGCAGTATTTT	CASSFQGGDMQYF